The T cell receptor (beta chain) under discussion was sequenced for a study of shared clonotypes between healthy human individuals. Overall study findings and caveats: Memory subsets generally showed lower estimated richness than naive subsets. Naive CD4 clonotypes were shared across a handful of donors at 4.5% to 6.5%.

This CDR3 is built from 14 residues. The V gene lost 5 bases and the J gene lost 5 bases, with 15 bases spanning the gap. Germline V gene sequence: CDR1 SSHAT, CDR2 FNYEAQ (reference sequence). Only in-frame clones appear in the TCRdb table, and some are missing; sequencing was by immunoSEQ multiplex PCR. The table lists 640,000 or so clones, around 72% of them singletons. Remarks on this clone: What it binds is not known.

This receptor was identified in a woman aged 25-40 years in good health. Sequences were obtained from memory CD4+ T cells sorted from blood. Subset given: CD45RA-negative fraction. The chain recombines TRBV7-7 with TRBJ2-5, with D perhaps assigned TRBD1 or TRBD2 (5 bases each). The CDR3 loop reads CASSEGQGVETQYF. The CDR3 coding sequence is TGTGCCAGCAGCGAGGGTCAGGGTGTCGAGACCCAGTACTTC.